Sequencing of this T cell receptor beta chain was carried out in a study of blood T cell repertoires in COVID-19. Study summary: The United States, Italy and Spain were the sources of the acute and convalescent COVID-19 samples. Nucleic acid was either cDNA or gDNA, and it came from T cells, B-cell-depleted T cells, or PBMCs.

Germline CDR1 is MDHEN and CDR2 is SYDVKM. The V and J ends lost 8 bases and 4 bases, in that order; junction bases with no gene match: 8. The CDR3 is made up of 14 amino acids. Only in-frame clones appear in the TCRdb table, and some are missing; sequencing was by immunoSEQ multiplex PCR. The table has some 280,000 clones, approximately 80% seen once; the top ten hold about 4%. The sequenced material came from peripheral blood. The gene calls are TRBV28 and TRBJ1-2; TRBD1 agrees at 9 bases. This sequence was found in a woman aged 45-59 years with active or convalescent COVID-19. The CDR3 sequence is CASGNGTGSYGYTF. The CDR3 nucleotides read TGTGCCAGCGGTAACGGGACAGGGTCCTATGGCTACACCTTC.